Below, 5 T cell receptor beta chains from the same sample are listed, as sequenced in a study of Ad26.COV2.S vaccination and SARS-CoV-2 variants. Stated treatment: 15 to 20 received Ad26.COV2.S at low or high dose, single or two shots; 5 received placebo; per-sample allocation not given. It was on day 63 after the first vaccine or placebo injection that samples were taken. Method: immunoSEQ multiplex PCR; TCRdb's copy keeps in-frame clones and lacks some. Of around 400,000 clones detected, 80% to 90% appear once; the ten largest clones hold around 7%. The sample here was peripheral blood, taken in a trial of Ad26.COV2.S vaccine versus placebo. The receptors originated from a person between 18 and 65 years old who received the Ad26.COV2.S COVID-19 vaccine or a placebo.

The chain joins TRBV27 to TRBJ2-1; D not resolved. The germline V gene has CDR1 MNHEY and CDR2 SMNVEV (reference sequence). Trimming pared 4 bases from V and 10 bases from J, leaving 14 bases between. This CDR3 is built from 13 residues. CDR3 in DNA: TGTGCCAGCAGTTACCTTACCCTCGGGGAGCAGTTCTTC. Translating it yields CASSYLTLGEQFF.

The chain joins TRBV3-1 (or the pseudogene TRBV3-2) to TRBJ2-3; 13 bases are a match to TRBD2. V trimming: 1 base; J trimming: 5 bases; junction bases outside the gene matches: 0. Germline-derived CDR1 and CDR2 are LGHDT and YNNKEL (reference sequence). The CDR3 consists of 15 residues. The CDR3 DNA is TGTGCCAGCAGCCAAGGACTAGCGGGAGGAGATACGCAGTATTTT. It encodes CASSQGLAGGDTQYF.

The rearrangement joins TRBV6-5 to TRBJ1-2; D ambiguous. The CDR3 covers 13 residues. Germline V gene data show CDR1 as MNHEY and CDR2 as SVGAGI. V lost 0 bases to trimming and J lost 14 bases, with 16 bases between them. CDR3 amino acids: CASSYSPTFPGTF. In nucleotides, the CDR3 is TGTGCCAGCAGTTACTCGCCGACCTTCCCGGGAACCTTC.

This sequence joins TRBV29-1 and TRBJ1-1, with D possibly being TRBD1 (5 bases). CDR1 and CDR2 from the germline V gene are SQVTM and ANQGSEA. Deletions cut 5 bases from V and 9 bases from J, with 10 bases between. This CDR3 is 10 amino acids long. Here the CDR3 reads CSVRQRKAFF. In nucleotides, the CDR3 is TGCAGCGTTCGACAGAGAAAAGCTTTCTTT.

The V call is TRBV2, the J call TRBJ1-2, with D unresolved. This CDR3 is built from 15 residues. The V end was cut by 4 bases, the J end by 8 bases, with 20 bases between. Germline V gene data show CDR1 as SNHLY and CDR2 as FYNNEI. CDR3 coding DNA: TGTGCCAGCAGTGCCGTGTTGGGCTCCCCTTCGGGCTACACCTTC. Its translation is CASSAVLGSPSGYTF.